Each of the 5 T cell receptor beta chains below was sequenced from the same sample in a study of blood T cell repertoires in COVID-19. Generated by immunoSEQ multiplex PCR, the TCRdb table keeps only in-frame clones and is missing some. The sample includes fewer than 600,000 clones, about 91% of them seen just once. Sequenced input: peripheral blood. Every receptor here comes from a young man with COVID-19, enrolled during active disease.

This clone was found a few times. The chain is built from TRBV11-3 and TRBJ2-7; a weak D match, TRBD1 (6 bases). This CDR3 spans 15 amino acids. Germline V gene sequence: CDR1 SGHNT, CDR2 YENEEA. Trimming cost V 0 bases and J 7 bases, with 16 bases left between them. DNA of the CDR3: TGTGCCAGCAGCTTAGAGCGGCTAGTTCAGGGGGAGCAGTACTTC. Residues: CASSLERLVQGEQYF.

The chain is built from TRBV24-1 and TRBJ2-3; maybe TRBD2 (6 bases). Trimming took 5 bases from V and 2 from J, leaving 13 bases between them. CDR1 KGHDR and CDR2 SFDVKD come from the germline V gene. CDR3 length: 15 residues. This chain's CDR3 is CATSGSSDVTDTQYF. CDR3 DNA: TGTGCCACCAGTGGGTCTAGCGATGTCACAGATACGCAGTATTTT.

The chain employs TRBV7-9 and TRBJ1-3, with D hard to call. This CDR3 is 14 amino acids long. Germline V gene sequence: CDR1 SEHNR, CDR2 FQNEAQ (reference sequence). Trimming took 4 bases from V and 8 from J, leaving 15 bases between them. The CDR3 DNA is TGTGCCAGCAGCTACCCCCCGGACTGGGACACCATATATTTT. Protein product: CASSYPPDWDTIYF. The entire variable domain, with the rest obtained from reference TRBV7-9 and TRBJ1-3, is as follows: DTGVSQNPRHKITKRGQNVTFRCDPISEHNRLYWYRQTLGQGPEFLTYFQNEAQLEKSRLLSDRFSAERPKGSFSTLEIQRTEQGDSAMYLCASSYPPDWDTIYFGEGSWLTVV.

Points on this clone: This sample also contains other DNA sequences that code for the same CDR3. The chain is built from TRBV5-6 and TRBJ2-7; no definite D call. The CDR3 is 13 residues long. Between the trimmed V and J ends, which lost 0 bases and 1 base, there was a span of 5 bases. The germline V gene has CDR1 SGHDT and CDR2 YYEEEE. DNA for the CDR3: TGTGCCAGCAGCTTGGCAGTATCCTACGAGCAGTACTTC. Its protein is CASSLAVSYEQYF.

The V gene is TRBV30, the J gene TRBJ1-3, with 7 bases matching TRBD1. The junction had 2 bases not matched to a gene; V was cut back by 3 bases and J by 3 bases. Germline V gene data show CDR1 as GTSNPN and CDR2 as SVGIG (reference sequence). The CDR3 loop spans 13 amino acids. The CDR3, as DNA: TGTGCCTGGAGCACAGGGGATGGAAACACCATATATTTT. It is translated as CAWSTGDGNTIYF.